One and the same sample provided the 19 T cell receptor beta chains below, sequenced in a study of identical twins. TCRdb fed the 5' RACE reads into MiXCR, producing one record per CDR3 protein. Of approximately 220,000 distinct CDR3 sequences listed, 9.4% are singletons. The material sequenced was memory (CD45RO+) T cells sorted from blood. The receptors originated from a woman under 30 in good health.

The sample holds a few counts of this clonotype. This sequence joins TRBV20-1 and TRBJ2-1; D unclear. The germline gives CDR1 DFQATT, CDR2 SNEGSKA (reference sequence). Trimming left V 6 bases short and J 4 bases short, with 10 bases between. This CDR3 has 12 amino acids. The CDR3 coding sequence is TGCAGTGCCGCGCGCGGTTACAATGAGCAGTTCTTC. Its translation is CSAARGYNEQFF.

In its sample, this clonotype was seen many times. The CDR3: CASSWEPSYNEQFF. CDR3 sequence (DNA): TGTGCCAGCAGCTGGGAACCGTCCTACAATGAGCAGTTCTTC. The rearrangement uses TRBV7-8 and TRBJ2-1, with D hard to call. Germline-derived CDR1 and CDR2 are SGHVS and FQNEAQ. The CDR3 runs to 14 residues. V lost 4 bases and J 1 base, leaving 8 bases between the germline ends.

J is TRBJ2-1 and V is TRBV6-1; 10 nucleotides agree with TRBD2. The CDR3 consists of 15 residues. V lost 6 bases to trimming and J lost 6 bases; unmatched junction nucleotides: 8. The V gene's germline CDR1 is MNHNS and CDR2 SASEGT. CDR3 DNA sequence: TGTGCCAGCAGCACCGGGACTAGCGTTCTCAATGAGCAGTTCTTC. This gives the protein CASSTGTSVLNEQFF.

This clonotype came up a few times. The chain links TRBV4-1 to TRBJ2-1; D might be TRBD2 (6 bases). CDR3 length equals 16 residues. Trimming pared 4 bases from V and 7 bases from J, leaving 20 bases between. Germline V lookup: CDR1 MGHRA, CDR2 YSYEKL. The CDR3 is CASSPAITGEGNEQFF. The DNA of the CDR3 is TGCGCCAGCAGCCCAGCTATAACGGGAGAGGGTAATGAGCAGTTCTTC.

This clonotype was recorded at least ten times. V and J are TRBV15 and TRBJ2-2; D is perhaps TRBD2 (5 bases). The V end was cut by 1 base, the J end by 7 bases, with 10 bases between. The germline CDR1 and CDR2 sequences are LNHNV and YYDKDF (reference sequence). The CDR3 sequence is 14 residues long. This CDR3 is CATSRALSDGELFF. CDR3 coding DNA: TGTGCCACCAGCAGAGCCCTTAGCGACGGGGAGCTGTTTTTT.

V gene TRBV9 combines with J gene TRBJ2-1; 8 nucleotides line up with TRBD1. CDR1 and CDR2 (germline): SGDLS, YYNGEE. The CDR3 is made up of 16 amino acids. Trimming took 0 bases from V and 10 from J; bases not matched to a gene: 12. In DNA form, the CDR3 reads TGTGCCAGCAGCGTAGCGGGGGACAGGTCCGACAGGGAGCAGTTCTTC. This sequence encodes CASSVAGDRSDREQFF.

The chain joins TRBV10-2 to TRBJ1-1; D remains unclear. CDR1 WSHSY and CDR2 SAAADI come from the germline V gene. The V end was cut by 7 bases, the J end by 6 bases, with 24 bases between. The CDR3 has 16 residues. The CDR3 DNA is TGCGCCAGCACCAAGAGTAGGCCTGGGTCTCTTTCTGAAGCTTTCTTT. It translates to CASTKSRPGSLSEAFF.

The chain links TRBV20-1 to TRBJ2-1; no reliable D call. Germline CDR1 is DFQATT and CDR2 is SNEGSKA (reference sequence). V dropped 5 bases and J dropped 9 bases, with 8 bases sitting between them. The CDR3 is 10 residues long. The CDR3 DNA follows: TGCAGTGCTGTGGTCGGTGAGCAGTTCTTC. Translated, it gives CSAVVGEQFF.

The chain recombines TRBV4-2 with TRBJ2-5; a weak D match, TRBD1 (7 bases). CDR1 is LGHNA, CDR2 YNFKEQ, per germline. This CDR3 has 16 residues. Trimming took off 0 bases at V and 4 bases at J, with 15 bases between the two ends. The CDR3 sequence: CASSQDLRQGGETQYF. CDR3 bases: TGTGCCAGCAGCCAAGATTTGCGGCAGGGGGGAGAGACCCAGTACTTC.

This clonotype was observed many times. The V gene is TRBV11-2, the J gene TRBJ2-1; no reliable D call. The germline gives CDR1 SGHAT, CDR2 FQNNGV. Trimming removed 5 bases from V and 12 bases from J, with 14 bases in between. The CDR3 has 12 amino acids. The CDR3 is CASSPPLSGQFF. The DNA for the CDR3 is TGTGCCAGCAGCCCCCCCTTGTCGGGGCAGTTCTTC. The full variable domain, rest sourced from reference TRBV11-2 and TRBJ2-1, is EAGVAQSPRYKIIEKRQSVAFWCNPISGHATLYWYQQILGQGPKLLIQFQNNGVVDDSQLPKDRFSAERLKGVDSTLKIQPAKLEDSAVYLCASSPPLSGQFFGPGTRLTVL.

This clonotype turned up a few times. The CDR3 DNA follows: TGTGCCAGCAGCCCCCGCAGACTAGCGGAGATAGCCAAAAACATTCAGTACTTC. Its protein is CASSPRRLAEIAKNIQYF. The V call is TRBV5-6, the J call TRBJ2-4; 9 bases are shared with TRBD2. CDR3 length: 18 residues. Germline loops: CDR1 SGHDT, CDR2 YYEEEE. Trimming took 4 bases from V and 0 from J; bases not matched to a gene: 11.

The chain is built from TRBV20-1 and TRBJ1-1, with D maybe TRBD1 (5 bases). V shed 8 bases and J shed 3 bases, with 16 bases lying between them. The germline gives CDR1 DFQATT, CDR2 SNEGSKA (reference sequence). The CDR3 consists of 13 residues. DNA of the CDR3: TGCAGTTCCTCCCAGGGTGGCTACACTGAAGCTTTCTTT. Amino acid sequence: CSSSQGGYTEAFF.

This clonotype was seen just once. This chain joins TRBV6-2 or TRBV6-3 and TRBJ2-7, with 9 bases matching TRBD2. Germline V gene data show CDR1 as MNHEY and CDR2 as SVGEGT. The CDR3 length is 13 residues. The V and J ends lost 6 bases and 2 bases, in that order; junction bases with no gene match: 2. DNA for the CDR3: TGTGCCAGCAGGGCTAGCGGGGCCTACGAGCAGTACTTC. Its translation is CASRASGAYEQYF.

This clonotype appeared many times. CDR3 region: CASSLQEEASEQFF. The CDR3 DNA reads as TGTGCCAGCAGCTTGCAGGAAGAGGCGTCCGAGCAGTTCTTC. This chain connects TRBV5-4 to TRBJ2-1; no reliable D call. V was trimmed by 1 base and J by 10 bases, leaving 15 bases between them. Per germline, CDR1 SGHNT and CDR2 YYREEE (reference sequence). The CDR3 length is 14 residues. Supplemented by reference TRBV5-4 and TRBJ2-1, the full variable domain reads ETGVTQSPTHLIKTRGQQVTLRCSSQSGHNTVSWYQQALGQGPQFIFQYYREEENGRGNFPPRFSGLQFPNYSSELNVNALELDDSALYLCASSLQEEASEQFFGPGTRLTVL.

This chain connects TRBV27 to TRBJ1-2; possible D gene TRBD1, 5 bases. The CDR3 extends over 15 amino acids. CDR1 is MNHEY, CDR2 SMNVEV, per germline (reference sequence). The V and J ends lost 8 bases and 3 bases respectively, with 19 bases between them. DNA of the CDR3: TGTGCCAGCCGAAACGGGGGACCCACGGACTATGGCTACACCTTC. Translation: CASRNGGPTDYGYTF.

This clonotype showed up many times. The chain recombines TRBV11-2 with TRBJ2-1; D uncertain. The CDR3 contains 11 residues. Trimming removed 3 bases at V and 9 bases at J, with 6 bases between. Germline V lookup: CDR1 SGHAT, CDR2 FQNNGV. The CDR3 here is CASSLTSEQFF. The CDR3 coding sequence is TGTGCCAGCAGCTTGACGAGTGAGCAGTTCTTC.

This clonotype has only a few counts. The rearrangement links TRBV4-1 to TRBJ2-6; D gene uncertain. Germline CDR1 and CDR2: MGHRA and YSYEKL. V lost 4 bases and J lost 0, with 7 bases in between. This CDR3 has 15 amino acids. CDR3 sequence reads: CASSPSLSGANVLTF. Here the CDR3 DNA reads TGCGCCAGCAGCCCAAGTCTCTCTGGGGCCAACGTCCTGACTTTC.

There are a few counts of this clonotype. This chain joins TRBV12-3 or TRBV12-4 and TRBJ2-1; D is ambiguous. Trimming stripped 6 bases from V and 5 bases from J, with 17 bases between. The length of the CDR3 is 15 residues. DNA for the CDR3: TGTGCCAGCAGCCCAAATTTTCACCACAACAATGAGCAGTTCTTC. Translating it yields CASSPNFHHNNEQFF.

This clonotype was counted between two and nine times. DNA of the CDR3: TGCGCCAGCAGCCAAGATCGTTCGGATACCGCCACCTTC. Translating it yields CASSQDRSDTATF. This rearrangement joins TRBV4-3 to TRBJ1-2; D is uncertain. CDR3 length: 13 amino acids. Germline V gene sequence: CDR1 LGHNA, CDR2 YSLEER. Trimming pared 0 bases from V and 13 bases from J, leaving 15 bases between.